This passage covers 26 T cell receptor beta chains from one sample sequenced in a study of T cell responses to AZD1222 COVID-19 vaccine. Assay: immunoSEQ multiplex PCR; the TCRdb copy retains only in-frame clones and omits some. In the table there are more than 150,000 clones, over 80% of which are singletons. Here the sequenced sample was peripheral blood, taken on day 0 of AZD1222 vaccination. These receptors all come from an adult in good health.

This chain links TRBV19 with TRBJ2-7; 9 bases align to TRBD2. Unmatched junction bases numbered 5, after V lost 3 bases and J lost 5 bases. Germline lookup yields CDR1 LNHDA and CDR2 SQIVND (reference sequence). This CDR3 contains 14 residues. CDR3 in amino acids: CASSIGASGNEQYF. The CDR3 nucleotides read TGTGCCAGTAGTATCGGGGCTAGCGGGAACGAGCAGTACTTC.

The V gene is TRBV7-2, the J gene TRBJ1-2, with D possibly being TRBD1 (5 bases). The CDR3 spans 15 residues. Germline CDR1 SGHTA, CDR2 FQGNSA. V shed 5 bases and J shed 5 bases, with 18 bases lying between them. Written as DNA, the CDR3 is TGTGCCAGCAGCACCCGGGCGGAGGGGTTTTATGGCTACACCTTC. Its translation: CASSTRAEGFYGYTF.

V gene TRBV7-2 combines with J gene TRBJ2-7; D is unclear. Between the trimmed V and J ends, which lost 5 bases and 2 bases, there was a span of 16 bases. Germline CDR1 is SGHTA and CDR2 is FQGNSA. The CDR3 is 15 residues long. The CDR3 loop is CASSQSAGRPYEQYF. The CDR3 DNA reads as TGTGCCAGCAGCCAGTCGGCCGGTCGGCCCTACGAGCAGTACTTC.

The chain has TRBV5-1 and TRBJ1-1; D gene uncertain. The CDR3 extends over 13 amino acids. CDR1 and CDR2 (germline): SGHRS, YFSETQ. V was clipped by 1 base and J by 0 bases, with 4 bases between them. CDR3 in DNA: TGCGCCAGCAGCTTGAACATGAACACTGAAGCTTTCTTT. As protein: CASSLNMNTEAFF.

J is TRBJ2-2 and V is TRBV10-3; D is possibly TRBD2 (6 bases). V shed 7 bases and J shed 6 bases, with 12 bases lying between them. Germline V gene sequence: CDR1 ENHRY, CDR2 SYGVKD. The CDR3 runs to 13 residues. CDR3 coding DNA: TGTGCCATCATGCGGGATCCCCCCGGGGAGCTGTTTTTT. It specifies CAIMRDPPGELFF.

This chain joins TRBV7-2 and TRBJ1-4; D possibly corresponds to TRBD1 (6 bases). V was cut by 1 base and J by 0 bases, with 15 bases left in between. The germline V gene encodes CDR1 SGHTA and CDR2 FQGNSA. This CDR3 has 18 amino acids. The CDR3: CASSLGQGLSATNEKLFF. CDR3 DNA: TGTGCCAGCAGCTTAGGTCAGGGGCTTTCTGCAACTAATGAAAAACTGTTTTTT.

The chain carries TRBV28 and TRBJ1-5, with D maybe TRBD1 (6 bases). In germline, CDR1 is MDHEN, CDR2 SYDVKM. The CDR3 runs 16 residues. V lost 5 bases to trimming and J lost 1 base, with 15 bases between them. The CDR3 DNA sequence: TGTGCCAGCAGTCCAACGACAGGTCGGAGCAATCAGCCCCAGCATTTT. Encoded protein: CASSPTTGRSNQPQHF.

The chain couples TRBV6-5 to TRBJ2-7; TRBD1 matches 7 bases. The CDR3 is 14 residues long. Germline V gene data show CDR1 as MNHEY and CDR2 as SVGAGI. The V and J ends lost 6 bases and 1 base, in that order; junction bases with no gene match: 6. CDR3 sequence reads: CASRRQGSSYEQYF. Here the CDR3 DNA reads TGTGCCAGCAGAAGACAGGGTTCTTCCTACGAGCAGTACTTC.

This chain links TRBV28 with TRBJ2-7; D may be TRBD2 (5 bases). The CDR3 totals 15 residues. The ends were cut back, 8 bases at V and 0 bases at J, with 17 bases in the middle. Germline lookup yields CDR1 MDHEN and CDR2 SYDVKM. The chain's CDR3 is CASLTRSGYSYEQYF. Here the CDR3 DNA reads TGTGCCAGCCTCACTAGGTCCGGGTACTCCTACGAGCAGTACTTC.

This sequence joins TRBV7-9 and TRBJ1-1; a possible D gene is TRBD1 (6 bases). The CDR3 totals 14 residues. Germline CDR1 is SEHNR and CDR2 is FQNEAQ (reference sequence). V lost 1 base to trimming and J lost 4 bases, with 10 bases between them. As DNA, the CDR3 is TGTGCCAGCAGCTTAGGTAACAGGGTCACTGAAGCTTTCTTT. Its translation: CASSLGNRVTEAFF. Variable domain in full (rest from reference TRBV7-9 and TRBJ1-1): DTGVSQNPRHKITKRGQNVTFRCDPISEHNRLYWYRQTLGQGPEFLTYFQNEAQLEKSRLLSDRFSAERPKGSFSTLEIQRTEQGDSAMYLCASSLGNRVTEAFFGQGTRLTVV.

The chain couples TRBV7-2 to TRBJ2-5; no definite D call. Germline V lookup: CDR1 SGHTA, CDR2 FQGNSA. CDR3 length: 12 amino acids. V lost 5 bases, J lost 5 bases, and 9 bases lay in between. Here the CDR3 reads CASSALSETQYF. Written as DNA, the CDR3 is TGTGCCAGCAGCGCCCTCTCCGAGACCCAGTACTTC.

The chain is built from TRBV25-1 and TRBJ1-6; unclear D gene. The germline V gene encodes CDR1 MGHDK and CDR2 SYGVNS. The ends were cut back, 2 bases at V and 9 bases at J, with 14 bases in the middle. The CDR3 is 15 amino acids. CDR3 nucleotides: TGTGCCAGCAGTGAAGTTGAGGCCCGGCGTTCACCCCTCCACTTT. Translating gives CASSEVEARRSPLHF. The variable domain in full, with the rest retrieved from reference TRBV25-1 and TRBJ1-6, is EADIYQTPRYLVIGTGKKITLECSQTMGHDKMYWYQQDPGMELHLIHYSYGVNSTEKGDLSSESTVSRIRTEHFPLTLESARPSHTSQYLCASSEVEARRSPLHFGNGTRLTVT.

The rearrangement joins TRBV11-2 to TRBJ1-1; weak D call: TRBD1 (6 bases). The length of the CDR3 is 12 residues. Between the trimmed V and J ends, which lost 5 bases and 8 bases, there was a span of 12 bases. The germline V gene has CDR1 SGHAT and CDR2 FQNNGV. CDR3 sequence (DNA): TGTGCCAGCAGCCCACGGACAGCGGAAGCTTTCTTT. Protein sequence: CASSPRTAEAFF.

The chain is built from TRBV6-2 or TRBV6-3 and TRBJ1-2; a weak D match, TRBD1 (5 bases). Germline CDR1 reads MNHEY; CDR2 reads SVGEGT. The length of the CDR3 is 14 residues. Trimming took 5 bases from V and 0 from J, leaving 10 bases between them. The DNA of the CDR3 is TGTGCCAGCAGTAAACAGGTAGCTAACTATGGCTACACCTTC. Translated: CASSKQVANYGYTF.

The chain combines TRBV4-2 with TRBJ1-2; 7 bases line up with TRBD1. This CDR3 is built from 17 residues. Germline V CDR1 and CDR2: LGHNA, YNFKEQ. After removal of 1 base from V and 6 bases from J, the junction contained 14 bases not matched to a gene. The DNA of the CDR3 is TGTGCCAGCAGCCAAGGTCCCCACGCGACAGGGAGCGATGGCTACACCTTC. Residues: CASSQGPHATGSDGYTF.

This chain uses TRBV6-4 with TRBJ2-1; D uncertain. The germline gives CDR1 MRHNA, CDR2 SNTAGT. V was shortened by 2 bases and J by 4 bases, with 3 bases between the two germline ends. This CDR3 contains 12 residues. CDR3 sequence reads: CASSDRYNEQFF. CDR3 sequence (DNA): TGTGCCAGCAGTGACAGGTACAATGAGCAGTTCTTC.

The chain couples TRBV7-2 to TRBJ2-1; possibly TRBD1 or TRBD2 for D (5 bases each). Germline CDR1 reads SGHTA; CDR2 reads FQGNSA. V dropped 3 bases and J dropped 7 bases, with 13 bases sitting between them. The CDR3 runs to 14 residues. The CDR3 DNA reads TGTGCCAGCAGCTTTGTAGTTGGGGGAAATGAGCAGTTCTTC. Translation gives CASSFVVGGNEQFF.

The chain has TRBV19 and TRBJ1-2, with 7 bases lining up with TRBD1. Germline CDR1 reads LNHDA; CDR2 reads SQIVND (reference sequence). This CDR3 has 14 residues. V was clipped by 5 bases and J by 2 bases; unmatched bases: 5. The CDR3 protein is CASSSQTGNYGYTF. Written as DNA, the CDR3 is TGTGCCAGTAGTTCCCAGACAGGGAACTATGGCTACACCTTC. Filled out from reference TRBV19 and TRBJ1-2, the complete variable domain reads DGGITQSPKYLFRKEGQNVTLSCEQNLNHDAMYWYRQDPGQGLRLIYYSQIVNDFQKGDIAEGYSVSREKKESFPLTVTSAQKNPTAFYLCASSSQTGNYGYTFGSGTRLTVV.

This clone appeared a single time. The V call is TRBV9, the J call TRBJ2-1; 16 bases map to TRBD2. Germline trimming cut 4 bases from V and 7 bases from J; bases unmatched to any gene: 8. The CDR3 length is 17 residues. Per germline, CDR1 SGDLS and CDR2 YYNGEE. CDR3 in amino acids: CASSQGTSGGAVNEQFF. The CDR3 DNA reads TGTGCCAGCAGCCAGGGGACTAGCGGGGGGGCTGTTAATGAGCAGTTCTTC.

The V call is TRBV9, the J call TRBJ1-2; D gene ambiguous. The germline V and J ends were trimmed by 3 bases and 6 bases, with 24 bases remaining between them. CDR1 is SGDLS, CDR2 YYNGEE, per germline. The CDR3 is made up of 17 amino acids. CDR3 in amino acids: CASSDQSTRGVLNGYTF. In DNA, the CDR3 is TGTGCCAGCAGCGACCAGTCAACGCGGGGAGTCCTAAATGGCTACACCTTC.

This clone was recorded once. The chain is built from TRBV30 and TRBJ1-5, with D maybe TRBD1 (5 bases). V was trimmed by 3 bases and J by 0 bases, leaving 6 bases between them. This CDR3 region has 13 residues. Germline loops: CDR1 GTSNPN, CDR2 SVGIG (reference sequence). CDR3 residues: CAWRRGSNQPQHF. In nucleotides, the CDR3 is TGTGCCTGGAGAAGGGGTAGCAATCAGCCCCAGCATTTT.

The genes are TRBV6-1 and TRBJ1-1; TRBD1 is a possible D gene (6 bases). V was clipped by 3 bases and J by 10 bases, with 18 bases between them. This CDR3 has 14 amino acids. Germline CDR1 reads MNHNS; CDR2 reads SASEGT. The CDR3 DNA sequence: TGTGCCAGCAGTGAGGCCGTTACAGGGCAAGCAGCTTTCTTT. Translated: CASSEAVTGQAAFF.

The J gene is TRBJ2-7, the V gene TRBV11-2, with D possibly being TRBD2 (6 bases). CDR3 length: 16 residues. The V and J ends lost 0 bases and 8 bases respectively, with 20 bases between them. CDR1 is SGHAT and CDR2 is FQNNGV in the germline V gene. Here the CDR3 reads CASSLEALPGLTQQYF. CDR3 bases: TGTGCCAGCAGCTTAGAGGCTCTTCCGGGACTTACCCAGCAGTACTTC.

This clone appeared once. V usage is TRBV7-2 and J usage is TRBJ1-2; D possibly corresponds to TRBD1 (5 bases). With 1 base removed from V and 0 bases from J, the gap between germline ends came to 12 bases. The CDR3 spans 16 residues. Germline V CDR1 and CDR2: SGHTA, FQGNSA. The chain's CDR3 is CASSLERGGPNYGYTF. Written as DNA, the CDR3 is TGTGCCAGCAGCTTAGAAAGGGGCGGGCCTAACTATGGCTACACCTTC. Complete variable domain (other parts from reference TRBV7-2 and TRBJ1-2): GAGVSQSPSNKVTEKGKDVELRCDPISGHTALYWYRQSLGQGLEFLIYFQGNSAPDKSGLPSDRFSAERTGGSVSTLTIQRTQQEDSAVYLCASSLERGGPNYGYTFGSGTRLTVV.

The rearrangement links TRBV3-1 (or the pseudogene TRBV3-2) to TRBJ2-2; 7 positions match TRBD1. V gave up 5 bases and J gave up 6 bases; unmatched junction bases: 0. The CDR3 length is 12 residues. Per the germline V gene, CDR1 is LGHDT and CDR2 is YNNKEL (reference sequence). DNA of the CDR3: TGTGCCAGCAGCGACAGGGCCGGGGAGCTGTTTTTT. Translating gives CASSDRAGELFF.

The genes are TRBV27 and TRBJ1-4; weak D call: TRBD1 (5 bases). V was clipped by 4 bases and J by 6 bases, with 15 bases between them. Germline V CDR1 and CDR2: MNHEY, SMNVEV (reference sequence). The CDR3 covers 15 residues. CDR3 sequence (DNA): TGTGCCAGCAGTTCGGGGGGGAAAACGGATGAAAAACTGTTTTTT. Its protein product is CASSSGGKTDEKLFF.